This TCR beta chain was found in a study of blood T cell repertoires in COVID-19. On the study more broadly: Collection of acute and convalescent COVID-19 samples took place in the United States, Italy and Spain. Nucleic acid was either cDNA or gDNA, and it came from T cells, B-cell-depleted T cells, or PBMCs.

Original analysis: Estimation of nucleated cell counts relied on the amplification of reference gene primers. Assay used: immunoSEQ multiplex PCR; TCRdb lists only in-frame clones, some missing. The DNA gave D and trimming, while V, J and clone size come from that table. Altogether 200,000 to 250,000 clones are present, 70% to 90% being singletons, with the ten largest covering roughly 1.7%. Germline-derived CDR1 and CDR2 are SNHLY and FYNNEI. The CDR3 has 13 residues. J was trimmed by 6 bases and V by 7 bases; bases with no gene match: 7. The study drew participants aged about 18 to 89 years from about two dozen US areas.

The origin of this receptor is a woman aged 45-65 years who had recovered from COVID-19. The sequencing sample was made of PBMCs or T cells enriched from blood (not recorded which). The chain combines TRBV2 with TRBJ1-1, with TRBD1 identical over 8 bases. Here the CDR3 reads CASTGRGQAEAFF. CDR3 nucleotides: TGTGCCAGCACCGGCAGGGGACAGGCTGAAGCTTTCTTT.